This T cell receptor beta chain was identified during a study of T cell responses to AZD1222 COVID-19 vaccine. Regarding the study as a whole: The donor cohort was predominantly white British with a female majority, and clonal diversity may have been underestimated. CD4 TCRs covered the whole spike, strongest at regions 160-218 and 743-854. The peak T cell response came first, and repertoires were sampled only after it. Targeting of unmutated variant regions was reportedly seen in nearly half of spike-specific TCRs.

Note on this clone: Its specificity is unknown.

Clones were sequenced by immunoSEQ multiplex PCR, and TCRdb holds only the in-frame ones, with some missing. The repertoire includes 150,000 or so clones, about nine tenths of them detected once, and approximately 3.6% sits in the top ten. CDR1 KGHDR and CDR2 SFDVKD come from the germline V gene. This CDR3 is 15 amino acids long. V was clipped by 1 base and J by 7 bases, with 13 bases between them. The sequences come from peripheral blood, collected 28 days after the second AZD1222 dose. The origin of this receptor is an adult who received the AZD1222 COVID-19 vaccine. V gene TRBV24-1 combines with J gene TRBJ1-5; D is unresolved. The CDR3 coding sequence is TGTGCCACCAGTGATTTCGGGGAATTGGGCCAGCCCCAGCATTTT. Translation: CATSDFGELGQPQHF.